The T cell receptor beta chain under discussion was sequenced for a study of shared clonotypes between healthy human individuals. As for the study in general: With ages of 18 to 49, the donors were a couple of women and a few men. Whole-study findings and limits: Sorted-subset sequencing was shown by rarefaction to be incomplete despite large depth.

This clone was observed a few times. The antigen remains unidentified. Here immunoSEQ multiplex PCR was the method, and the copy in TCRdb shows in-frame clones only, minus some. The table records 110,000 or so clones, approximately 70% of them present only once. The donors, healthy adults who were HIV-negative, had experienced no recent acute infections or vaccinations. Trimming cost V 5 bases and J 0 bases, with 5 bases left between them. The germline V gene encodes CDR1 MNHEY and CDR2 SVGAGI. This CDR3 contains 14 residues. The clonotype comes from a woman in her twenties or thirties in good health. Sequenced: memory CD8+ T cells sorted from blood. Indicated subset: CD45RO+ cells pooled with CCR7-negative TemRA cells. The V gene is TRBV6-5, the J gene TRBJ2-6; the D is unclear. DNA for the CDR3: TGTGCCAGCAGTCACCTCTCTGGGGCCAACGTCCTGACTTTC. The encoded protein is CASSHLSGANVLTF.